This TCR beta chain was sequenced during a study of T cells in Graves' hyperthyroidism and ophthalmopathy. V was pared by 7 bases and J by 10 bases, with 26 bases between. This CDR3 comprises 15 residues. CDR1 and CDR2 from the germline V gene are DFQATT and SNEGSKA (reference sequence). TCR beta CDR3 sequences were amplified from RNA transcripts. The TCR CDR3 was amplified in a first-round RT-PCR using the HTBI primer set. TCRdb ran MiXCR on the multiplex PCR reads and lists one entry per CDR3 protein. The table records approximately 700,000 distinct CDR3 sequences, just under 45% of them present only once.

V gene TRBV20-1 combines with J gene TRBJ1-3, with unresolved D. This sequence was found in an adult man with Graves' disease, either hyperthyroidism or ophthalmopathy (not recorded which). Sequenced material: peripheral blood or thyroid tissue (not recorded which). In nucleotides, the CDR3 is TGCAGTGTTCCCCCTCTAGCGGGAGGGCAAGAGACCATATATTTT. Its protein product is CSVPPLAGGQETIYF.